This T cell receptor beta chain was captured in a study of blood T cell repertoires in COVID-19. Study-level background: Sources were T cells, B-cell-depleted T cells, or PBMCs; the material itself was cDNA or gDNA.

The CDR3 spans 10 residues. Original processing notes: The authors estimated nucleated cell counts from reference gene primer amplification. The table came from immunoSEQ multiplex PCR; TCRdb's copy has only in-frame clones and leaves some out. V and J calls plus clone size are reproduced from that table; the DNA served to infer D and trimming. The sample holds about 490,000 clones, 80% to 90% seen once. The sequenced sample was peripheral blood. The chain is built from TRBV21-1 and TRBJ2-7; TRBD2, the table's D call, was not compared with the DNA. TRBV21-1 is described as a pseudogene. The receptor was derived from a human donor in a cohort sampled during active COVID-19. CDR3 sequence reads: CASSPYEQYF. DNA for the CDR3: TGTGCCAGCAGCCCGTACGAGCAGTACTTC.